The 13 T cell receptor beta chains presented below share a single source sample, sequenced in a study of blood T cell repertoires in COVID-19. Generated by immunoSEQ multiplex PCR, the TCRdb table keeps only in-frame clones and is missing some. The sample lists under 100,000 clones; 65% to 80% were seen once. What was sequenced was peripheral blood. Source of these receptors: a woman older than 75 with active or convalescent COVID-19.

The V and J genes are TRBV6-1 and TRBJ1-5; the match to TRBD1 covers 9 bases. Germline lookup yields CDR1 MNHNS and CDR2 SASEGT. Trimming at V came to 4 bases and at J to 6 bases, leaving 10 bases not matched to a gene. CDR3 size: 16 residues. The CDR3 coding sequence is TGTGCCAGCAGTGCAATTGCCGGGACAGGGCTTCAGCCCCAGCATTTT. Its protein product is CASSAIAGTGLQPQHF.

The chain is built from TRBV4-3 and TRBJ2-2; 9 bases line up with TRBD1. This CDR3 spans 16 amino acids. The germline V gene encodes CDR1 LGHNA and CDR2 YSLEER. V lost 4 bases to trimming and J lost 5 bases; unmatched junction nucleotides: 8. CDR3 sequence: CASSLLTGGGTGELFF. Here the CDR3 DNA reads TGCGCCAGCAGCCTCCTGACAGGGGGAGGGACCGGGGAGCTGTTTTTT.

This chain connects TRBV5-1 to TRBJ1-5; D unclear. Germline lookup yields CDR1 SGHRS and CDR2 YFSETQ. CDR3 length equals 13 residues. The ends were cut back, 4 bases at V and 2 bases at J, with 7 bases in the middle. The CDR3: CASSEIGNQPQHF. CDR3 DNA: TGCGCCAGCAGCGAGATAGGCAATCAGCCCCAGCATTTT. The complete variable domain, with remaining parts taken from reference TRBV5-1 and TRBJ1-5, reads KAGVTQTPRYLIKTRGQQVTLSCSPISGHRSVSWYQQTPGQGLQFLFEYFSETQRNKGNFPGRFSGRQFSNSRSEMNVSTLELGDSALYLCASSEIGNQPQHFGDGTRLSIL.

This rearrangement joins TRBV2 to TRBJ1-2; D not resolved. The CDR3 length is 12 residues. V dropped 6 bases and J dropped 5 bases, with 10 bases sitting between them. Germline loops: CDR1 SNHLY, CDR2 FYNNEI. The CDR3 region has the DNA TGTGCCAGCAGCCGTGAAGAGTATGGCTACACCTTC. This translates into CASSREEYGYTF.

Only a few counts were recorded for this clone. The chain combines TRBV4-3 with TRBJ1-4; D is undetermined. CDR1 and CDR2 from the germline V gene are LGHNA and YSLEER. V was clipped by 1 base and J by 8 bases, with 5 bases between them. CDR3 length equals 12 residues. This chain's CDR3 is CASSQASEKLFF. DNA of the CDR3: TGCGCCAGCAGCCAAGCCTCCGAAAAACTGTTTTTT.

This clone was detected only once. V and J are TRBV11-2 and TRBJ2-5; D perhaps matches TRBD1 (6 bases). CDR1 and CDR2 from the germline V gene are SGHAT and FQNNGV. The germline V and J ends were trimmed by 4 bases and 1 base, with 13 bases remaining between them. This CDR3 region has 15 residues. The CDR3 loop is CASSYDGQRQETQYF. The CDR3 DNA is TGTGCCAGCAGCTATGATGGACAGCGCCAAGAGACCCAGTACTTC.

This chain connects TRBV30 to TRBJ1-6, with a weak D call TRBD1 (6 bases). CDR1 is GTSNPN and CDR2 is SVGIG in the germline V gene (reference sequence). V was clipped by 4 bases and J by 9 bases, with 22 bases between them. The CDR3 totals 16 residues. In DNA, the CDR3 is TGTGCCTGGAATAGGGGGTTTGTAAATAGGGGTTCACCCCTCCACTTT. It codes for CAWNRGFVNRGSPLHF.

V is TRBV15 and J is TRBJ2-2, with D possibly being TRBD1 (6 bases). CDR3 length equals 17 residues. Germline V gives CDR1 LNHNV, CDR2 YYDKDF (reference sequence). Deletions cut 0 bases from V and 4 bases from J, with 15 bases between. As DNA, the CDR3 is TGTGCCACCAGCAGAGATCGGACAGCGCTAGGCACCGGGGAGCTGTTTTTT. Translated: CATSRDRTALGTGELFF.

The J gene is TRBJ2-7, the V gene TRBV11-2; D unresolved. CDR3 size: 11 residues. V was shortened by 5 bases and J by 3 bases, with 5 bases between the two germline ends. The germline V gene has CDR1 SGHAT and CDR2 FQNNGV. The CDR3 nucleotides are TGTGCCAGCAGCGCGAGCTACGAGCAGTACTTC. Its protein product is CASSASYEQYF. The full variable domain, its missing parts supplied by reference TRBV11-2 and TRBJ2-7, is EAGVAQSPRYKIIEKRQSVAFWCNPISGHATLYWYQQILGQGPKLLIQFQNNGVVDDSQLPKDRFSAERLKGVDSTLKIQPAKLEDSAVYLCASSASYEQYFGPGTRLTVT.

The chain links TRBV5-4 to TRBJ2-7; the match to TRBD2 covers 9 bases. Trimming took 3 bases from V and 0 from J; bases not matched to a gene: 4. This CDR3 has 15 residues. Germline CDR1 is SGHNT and CDR2 is YYREEE (reference sequence). CDR3 sequence (DNA): TGTGCCAGCAGCTCCGGACTAGCGCACTCCTACGAGCAGTACTTC. This gives the protein CASSSGLAHSYEQYF.

The sample holds a few counts of this clone. The genes are TRBV2 and TRBJ1-3; perhaps TRBD1 as D (6 bases). CDR3 length equals 15 residues. V lost 5 bases and J lost 3, with 14 bases in between. Germline CDR1 and CDR2: SNHLY and FYNNEI. CDR3 nucleotides: TGTGCCAGCAGTCCGGACAGATCTTTTGGAAACACCATATATTTT. Protein product: CASSPDRSFGNTIYF.

The CDR3 is CASSPDRVGEKLFF. As DNA, the CDR3 is TGTGCCAGCTCGCCGGACAGGGTCGGAGAAAAACTGTTTTTT. The gene calls are TRBV18 and TRBJ1-4, with 8 bases fitting TRBD1. V lost 6 bases and J lost 8; bases outside the gene matches: 8. The CDR3 loop spans 14 amino acids. Per the germline V gene, CDR1 is KGHSH and CDR2 is LQKENI. The full variable domain, with the rest looked up from reference TRBV18 and TRBJ1-4, is NAGVMQNPRHLVRRRGQEARLRCSPMKGHSHVYWYRQLPEEGLKFMVYLQKENIIDESGMPKERFSAEFPKEGPSILRIQQVVRGDSAAYFCASSPDRVGEKLFFGSGTQLSVL.

This chain connects TRBV6-5 to TRBJ2-2; TRBD2 aligns across 11 bases. The CDR3 covers 15 residues. The V gene end was trimmed by 5 bases and the J gene end by 3 bases; junction bases not matched to a gene: 2. Germline CDR1 is MNHEY and CDR2 is SVGAGI. CDR3 nucleotides: TGTGCCAGCAGTCAGACTAGCGGGGACACCGGGGAGCTGTTTTTT. This sequence encodes CASSQTSGDTGELFF.